Each of the 14 T cell receptor beta chains below was sequenced from the same sample in a study of precursors of human CD4 cytotoxic T cells. TCRdb called the reads again in MiXCR, with one record for every CDR3 protein. The table has around 770 distinct CDR3 sequences, roughly a fifth seen once; the top ten hold 8.5% to 9.5%. Bulk UMI-based sequencing covered sorted CD4+ central memory, effector memory, IL-7R-high and IL-7R-negative TEMRA subsets. Sequences were obtained from memory CD4+ T cells from blood (PBMCs). These receptors were collected from a human donor in good health.

This clonotype ranks as large (0.1 to 1%). The chain is built from TRBV5-8 and TRBJ2-3; weak D call: TRBD1 (5 bases). The CDR3 totals 12 residues. V lost 0 bases to trimming and J lost 13 bases, with 12 bases between them. Germline-derived CDR1 and CDR2 are SGHTS and YDEGEE. CDR3 coding DNA: TGTGCCAGCAGCTTGGAAGGGGAATTGGAGTATTTT. It is translated as CASSLEGELEYF. The full variable domain, its missing parts supplied by reference TRBV5-8 and TRBJ2-3, is EAGVTQSPTHLIKTRGQQATLRCSPISGHTSVYWYQQALGLGLQFLLWYDEGEERNRGNFPPRFSGRQFPNYSSELNVNALELEDSALYLCASSLEGELEYFGPGTRLTVL.

V and J are TRBV11-1 and TRBJ2-1, with TRBD2 as a possible D gene (5 bases). Looked up from germline, CDR1 is SGHAT and CDR2 is FQDESV (reference sequence). The V end lost 5 bases, the J end lost 0 bases, and 14 bases lay between the germline ends. The CDR3 has 16 residues. Here the CDR3 reads CASSPVRTASYNEQFF. Here the CDR3 DNA reads TGTGCCAGCAGCCCAGTCCGGACTGCCTCCTACAATGAGCAGTTCTTC.

The table lists this clonotype with a few counts. The chain couples TRBV27 to TRBJ2-5; possible D gene TRBD2, 6 bases. The CDR3 has 17 amino acids. Germline V CDR1 and CDR2: MNHEY, SMNVEV (reference sequence). V shed 2 bases and J shed 4 bases, with 20 bases lying between them. The CDR3 loop is CASSLGAGGSMGETQYF. CDR3 DNA sequence: TGTGCCAGCAGTTTAGGGGCTGGAGGGTCGATGGGAGAGACCCAGTACTTC.

V gene TRBV5-1 combines with J gene TRBJ2-3; D remains unclear. Germline CDR1 is SGHRS and CDR2 is YFSETQ. The CDR3 spans 12 residues. Between the trimmed V and J ends, which lost 9 bases and 4 bases, there was a span of 12 bases. Here the CDR3 reads CATRIHADTQYF. The CDR3 DNA reads as TGCGCCACCCGGATCCATGCAGATACGCAGTATTTT. Complete variable domain (other parts from reference TRBV5-1 and TRBJ2-3): KAGVTQTPRYLIKTRGQQVTLSCSPISGHRSVSWYQQTPGQGLQFLFEYFSETQRNKGNFPGRFSGRQFSNSRSEMNVSTLELGDSALYLCATRIHADTQYFGPGTRLTVL.

The chain couples TRBV14 to TRBJ2-1, with 9 bases identical to TRBD2. There are 14 residues in the CDR3. Germline values: CDR1 SGHDN, CDR2 FVKESK. V shed 6 bases, J shed 4 bases, and the junction held 4 bases outside the gene matches. CDR3 sequence: CASSRTSAYNEQFF. The CDR3 DNA reads TGTGCCAGCAGTCGGACTAGCGCTTACAATGAGCAGTTCTTC.

This clonotype was seen more than once but under ten times. The chain has TRBV10-2 and TRBJ2-1; 12 bases line up with TRBD2. CDR1 is WSHSY, CDR2 SAAADI, per germline. The CDR3 loop spans 14 amino acids. The trim removed 7 bases at V and 9 bases at J, leaving 7 bases unmatched. The CDR3 spells CASMGGLAGSEQFF. The CDR3 DNA reads TGCGCCAGCATGGGCGGACTAGCGGGAAGTGAGCAGTTCTTC.

This clonotype was seen more than once but under ten times. The chain couples TRBV5-1 to TRBJ2-7; possibly TRBD1 for D (6 bases). The CDR3 loop spans 11 amino acids. V shed 4 bases and J shed 7 bases, with 9 bases lying between them. Germline V gene lookup returns CDR1 SGHRS and CDR2 YFSETQ. This chain's CDR3 is CASSRDREQYF. The CDR3 bases are TGCGCCAGCAGCCGCGACAGGGAGCAGTACTTC.

This clonotype was recorded a few times. The chain combines TRBV29-1 with TRBJ2-5; tentatively, D is TRBD2 (5 bases). V lost 7 bases and J 1 base, leaving 10 bases between the germline ends. The CDR3 is made up of 12 amino acids. Per germline, CDR1 SQVTM and CDR2 ANQGSEA. The CDR3 sequence: CSARRGQETQYF. CDR3 coding DNA: TGCAGCGCCCGACGGGGCCAAGAGACCCAGTACTTC. The variable domain in full, with the rest retrieved from reference TRBV29-1 and TRBJ2-5, is SAVISQKPSRDICQRGTSLTIQCQVDSQVTMMFWYRQQPGQSLTLIATANQGSEATYESGFVIDKFPISRPNLTFSTLTVSNMSPEDSSIYLCSARRGQETQYFGPGTRLLVL.

Only a few counts were recorded for this clonotype. The chain has TRBV20-1 and TRBJ2-5; D may match TRBD1 or TRBD2 (6 bases each). The V gene's germline CDR1 is DFQATT and CDR2 SNEGSKA (reference sequence). This CDR3 region has 12 residues. V lost 7 bases and J 5 bases, leaving 14 bases between the germline ends. CDR3 DNA sequence: TGCAGTGGTATAGGGGGGCGGGAGACCCAGTACTTC. Protein sequence: CSGIGGRETQYF.

V and J are TRBV15 and TRBJ2-1; D could derive from TRBD1 or TRBD2 (6 bases each). V lost 5 bases to trimming and J lost 4 bases, with 15 bases between them. The CDR3 covers 15 residues. Per the germline V gene, CDR1 is LNHNV and CDR2 is YYDKDF (reference sequence). CDR3 DNA sequence: TGTGCCACCAGCGGAGGGACACGCCGTTACAATGAGCAGTTCTTC. It encodes CATSGGTRRYNEQFF. The full variable domain, its missing parts supplied by reference TRBV15 and TRBJ2-1, is DAMVIQNPRYQVTQFGKPVTLSCSQTLNHNVMYWYQQKSSQAPKLLFHYYDKDFNNEADTPDNFQSRRPNTSFCFLDIRSPGLGDTAMYLCATSGGTRRYNEQFFGPGTRLTVL.

This clonotype was observed a handful of times. The V and J genes are TRBV2 and TRBJ2-1; TRBD1 agrees at 8 bases. With V trimmed by 5 bases and J by 3 bases, 12 bases remained unmatched. The CDR3 extends over 17 amino acids. CDR1 is SNHLY and CDR2 is FYNNEI in the germline V gene. The CDR3 nucleotides read TGTGCCAGCAGTCCAGGGACAGGCGCGGTACTCTACAATGAGCAGTTCTTC. This translates into CASSPGTGAVLYNEQFF.

DNA of the CDR3: TGTGCCAGCAGCCAAGATAATGCGAATGAGCAGTTCTTC. This sequence encodes CASSQDNANEQFF. V gene TRBV4-2 combines with J gene TRBJ2-1, with D unresolved. Trimming left V 0 bases short and J 7 bases short, with 7 bases between. The germline gives CDR1 LGHNA, CDR2 YNFKEQ. There are 13 residues in the CDR3.

There are a few counts of this clonotype. The chain is built from TRBV7-2 and TRBJ2-7, with D possibly matching TRBD2 (6 bases). Trimming took 5 bases from V and 0 from J, leaving 11 bases between them. Germline-derived CDR1 and CDR2 are SGHTA and FQGNSA. The CDR3 extends over 14 amino acids. The CDR3 loop reads CASSADSGSYEQYF. CDR3 in DNA: TGTGCCAGCAGCGCGGATAGCGGCTCCTACGAGCAGTACTTC.

This clonotype showed up just a few times. The rearrangement uses TRBV2 and TRBJ2-7; D unresolved. The germline V gene has CDR1 SNHLY and CDR2 FYNNEI. V was shortened by 3 bases and J by 3 bases, with 15 bases between the two germline ends. There are 15 residues in the CDR3. CDR3 sequence reads: CASSEGTLQDYEQYF. The DNA of the CDR3 is TGTGCCAGCAGTGAGGGAACCCTTCAAGACTACGAGCAGTACTTC.